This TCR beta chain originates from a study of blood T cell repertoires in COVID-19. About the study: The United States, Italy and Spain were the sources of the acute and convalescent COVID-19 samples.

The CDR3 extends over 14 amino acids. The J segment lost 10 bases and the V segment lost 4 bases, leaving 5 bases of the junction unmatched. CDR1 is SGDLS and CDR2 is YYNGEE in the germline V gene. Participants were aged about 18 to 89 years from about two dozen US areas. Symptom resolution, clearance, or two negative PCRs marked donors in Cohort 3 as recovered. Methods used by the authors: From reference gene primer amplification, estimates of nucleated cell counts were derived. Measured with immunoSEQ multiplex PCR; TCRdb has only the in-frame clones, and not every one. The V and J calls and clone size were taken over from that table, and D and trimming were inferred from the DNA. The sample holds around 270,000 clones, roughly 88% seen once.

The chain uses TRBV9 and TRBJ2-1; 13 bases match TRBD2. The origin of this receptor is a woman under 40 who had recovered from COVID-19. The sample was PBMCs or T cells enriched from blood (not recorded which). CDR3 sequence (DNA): TGTGCCAGCAGCCCCCGACTAGCGGGAGGCGAGCAGTTCTTC. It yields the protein CASSPRLAGGEQFF.